A single T cell receptor (beta chain) is shown here with its context. The antigen remains undetermined. The sample comes from a study of blood T cells in healthy people across ages. Points from the study as a whole: Diversity was higher, and naive CD4+ cells more numerous, in long-lived donors than in aged donors. TCR beta diversity per million T cells fell roughly linearly with age.

Extraction yielded at least 6 micrograms of total RNA per sample. Primed by a sample-barcoded 5' primer and a J-beta primer mix, a second PCR proceeded for about 6 to 11 cycles. TCRdb reprocessed the 5' RACE reads with MiXCR, giving one entry per CDR3 protein. Among approximately 600,000 distinct CDR3 sequences, 58% were seen once, and the ten largest hold over 30%. This clonotype was sampled from a man in his 60s in good health. Material: blood.

The CDR3 DNA is TGTGCCAGCAGTTACGCGGGACATGAGTACACTGAAGCTTTCTTT. It is translated as CASSYAGHEYTEAFF. The chain combines TRBV6-6 with TRBJ1-1; a possible D gene is TRBD1 (6 bases). Trimming removed 2 bases at V and 3 bases at J, with 13 bases between. The CDR3 has 15 amino acids. CDR1 and CDR2 (germline): MNHNY, SVGAGI (reference sequence).